Each of the 20 T cell receptor beta chains below was sequenced from the same sample in a study of CD4 T cells in relation to SARS-CoV-2 and coronaviruses. Assay: immunoSEQ multiplex PCR; the TCRdb copy retains only in-frame clones and omits some. Of 18,000 or so clones in the sample, approximately 70% were seen once. CD4+ T cells from unexposed donors were obtained before the COVID-19 pandemic (2011-2018). The cells were cultured for 9 to 11 days before CD4+ T cells were isolated. These receptors have no known antigen. Material: CD4+ T cells from PBMCs, cultured in vitro. These receptors all stem from a human donor in good health.

The V gene is TRBV6-6, the J gene TRBJ2-7; 8 bases are a match to TRBD2. V lost 5 bases and J lost 2; bases outside the gene matches: 14. Germline loops: CDR1 MNHNY, CDR2 SVGAGI (reference sequence). This CDR3 region has 17 residues. CDR3 DNA: TGTGCCAGCAGTCCTGAAGCCGGGAGGGGCAATACCTACGAGCAGTACTTC. Translation: CASSPEAGRGNTYEQYF.

The chain employs TRBV7-8 and TRBJ2-3; 10 bases map to TRBD2. CDR3 size: 14 residues. In germline, CDR1 is SGHVS, CDR2 FQNEAQ. Losses at the gene ends were 7 bases for V and 7 bases for J; bases not matched to a gene: 8. CDR3: CASTKAGGPYTQYF. The CDR3 coding sequence is TGTGCCAGCACTAAAGCGGGGGGGCCATATACGCAGTATTTT.

This rearrangement joins TRBV18 to TRBJ2-1; 8 nucleotides line up with TRBD2. V lost 0 bases to trimming and J lost 2 bases; unmatched junction nucleotides: 3. The V gene's germline CDR1 is KGHSH and CDR2 LQKENI. This CDR3 contains 16 residues. DNA of the CDR3: TGTGCCAGCTCACCACCGACGGGGGGGGCCTACAATGAGCAGTTCTTC. Its protein product is CASSPPTGGAYNEQFF.

The J gene is TRBJ1-4, the V gene TRBV4-3, with 8 nucleotides matching TRBD1. Looked up from germline, CDR1 is LGHNA and CDR2 is YSLEER. The V and J ends lost 0 bases and 6 bases, in that order; junction bases with no gene match: 3. This CDR3 region has 15 residues. In DNA, the CDR3 is TGCGCCAGCAGCCAAGATGCAGGGGGCGATGAAAAACTGTTTTTT. Translated: CASSQDAGGDEKLFF.

This clone was seen a few times. The rearrangement joins TRBV6-6 to TRBJ1-4, with D perhaps TRBD1 (5 bases). V shed 4 bases and J shed 3 bases, with 12 bases lying between them. This CDR3 has 15 amino acids. Germline V gene data show CDR1 as MNHNY and CDR2 as SVGAGI (reference sequence). CDR3 region: CASSSEGKANEKLFF. The CDR3, as DNA: TGTGCCAGCAGTTCCGAGGGGAAGGCTAATGAAAAACTGTTTTTT.

This chain joins TRBV4-3 and TRBJ1-4; D gene ambiguous. V lost 1 base to trimming and J lost 7 bases, with 10 bases between them. The CDR3 contains 14 residues. Germline loops: CDR1 LGHNA, CDR2 YSLEER. The CDR3 DNA is TGCGCCAGCAGCCAAGGGGCGTTAGGTGAAAAACTGTTTTTT. It translates to CASSQGALGEKLFF.

V is TRBV4-3 and J is TRBJ2-5; 9 bases are a match to TRBD2. The CDR3 runs 15 residues. V lost 4 bases to trimming and J lost 5 bases; unmatched junction nucleotides: 8. The germline V gene has CDR1 LGHNA and CDR2 YSLEER. The CDR3 nucleotides read TGCGCCAGCAGCCGAGCGGGAGGCGGAGTGGAGACCCAGTACTTC. Protein sequence: CASSRAGGGVETQYF.

The rearrangement uses TRBV7-2 and TRBJ1-3; D unresolved. V lost 3 bases and J lost 0, with 9 bases in between. Looked up from germline, CDR1 is SGHTA and CDR2 is FQGNSA. The length of the CDR3 is 15 residues. CDR3 in amino acids: CASSFGQSSGNTIYF. CDR3 bases: TGTGCCAGCAGCTTCGGGCAGTCCTCTGGAAACACCATATATTTT.

V is TRBV6-5 and J is TRBJ2-2, with 10 bases aligning to TRBD1. The junction had 7 bases not matched to a gene; V was cut back by 10 bases and J by 2 bases. From germline, CDR1 is MNHEY and CDR2 SVGAGI. This CDR3 has 15 residues. CDR3 sequence: CATRDRGLNTGELFF. The CDR3 nucleotides read TGTGCCACTAGGGACAGGGGACTTAACACCGGGGAGCTGTTTTTT.

The genes are TRBV5-1 and TRBJ2-2; possibly TRBD1 for D (6 bases). The ends were cut back, 2 bases at V and 1 base at J, with 15 bases in the middle. CDR3 length: 17 residues. CDR1 and CDR2 from the germline V gene are SGHRS and YFSETQ. CDR3 in amino acids: CASSFGGQSRNTGELFF. As DNA, the CDR3 is TGCGCCAGCAGCTTCGGCGGACAGTCCCGGAACACCGGGGAGCTGTTTTTT.

The CDR3 DNA sequence: TGTGCCAGCGAAGGGGGTCCCTACGAGCAGTACTTC. It specifies CASEGGPYEQYF. The chain recombines TRBV3-1 (or the pseudogene TRBV3-2) with TRBJ2-7, with TRBD1 as a possible D gene (6 bases). Germline loops: CDR1 LGHDT, CDR2 YNNKEL (reference sequence). Deletions cut 8 bases from V and 2 bases from J, with 10 bases between. The CDR3 has 12 residues.

This chain links TRBV9 with TRBJ2-7, with 7 bases that match TRBD1. Germline V gives CDR1 SGDLS, CDR2 YYNGEE. CDR3 length: 15 residues. V shed 0 bases and J 7 bases; nucleotides not matched to a gene: 10. CDR3 bases: TGTGCCAGCAGCGTAGACTCCAGGGGGAGAGGAGAGCAGTACTTC. The encoded protein is CASSVDSRGRGEQYF.

This chain uses TRBV7-3 with TRBJ2-3, with TRBD2 as a possible D gene (6 bases). V lost 4 bases, J lost 2 bases, and 10 bases lay in between. The CDR3 length is 14 residues. Germline assignment: CDR1 SGHTA and CDR2 FQGTGA. The CDR3 DNA sequence: TGTGCCAGCAGCTCCGGGACTCCCACAGATACGCAGTATTTT. It is translated as CASSSGTPTDTQYF.

V and J are TRBV29-1 and TRBJ2-7; D unclear. V lost 6 bases and J lost 3, with 9 bases in between. CDR1 and CDR2 from the germline V gene are SQVTM and ANQGSEA. The CDR3 loop spans 11 amino acids. CDR3 coding DNA: TGCAGCGTAGTACAGCTCTACGAGCAGTACTTC. This codes for CSVVQLYEQYF.

This clone came up once. V gene TRBV6-2 or TRBV6-3 combines with J gene TRBJ2-3; 7 bases line up with TRBD1. From germline, CDR1 is MNHEY and CDR2 SVGEGT. J gave up 4 bases and V 5 bases, and 9 bases lay outside the gene matches. The CDR3 totals 15 residues. CDR3: CASSNNQRGPDTQYF. The CDR3, as DNA: TGTGCCAGCAGTAATAACCAAAGGGGGCCAGATACGCAGTATTTT.

In this sample, this clone turned up once. V and J are TRBV2 and TRBJ2-5; D is ambiguous. The V end was cut by 1 base, the J end by 4 bases, with 7 bases between. The CDR3 is made up of 13 amino acids. Germline CDR1 reads SNHLY; CDR2 reads FYNNEI. The CDR3 loop reads CASSEDLAETQYF. CDR3 nucleotides: TGTGCCAGCAGTGAAGATCTCGCAGAGACCCAGTACTTC. Together with reference TRBV2 and TRBJ2-5, the CDR3 gives the full variable domain: EPEVTQTPSHQVTQMGQEVILRCVPISNHLYFYWYRQILGQKVEFLVSFYNNEISEKSEIFDDQFSVERPDGSNFTLKIRSTKLEDSAMYFCASSEDLAETQYFGPGTRLLVL.

The J gene is TRBJ2-1, the V gene TRBV6-5, with 7 bases matching TRBD2. Germline assignment: CDR1 MNHEY and CDR2 SVGAGI. V was pared by 9 bases and J by 7 bases, with 9 bases of the junction left unmatched. The CDR3 is made up of 13 amino acids. CDR3 bases: TGTGCCAGTCGGGACTACCAAGATAATGAGCAGTTCTTC. Its translation: CASRDYQDNEQFF.

This rearrangement joins TRBV7-3 to TRBJ2-7; 8 nucleotides match TRBD1. The CDR3 is 13 amino acids. Germline V gene sequence: CDR1 SGHTA, CDR2 FQGTGA. V was pared by 4 bases and J by 5 bases, with 4 bases of the junction left unmatched. CDR3 residues: CASSSRGLDEQYF. For the CDR3, the DNA is TGTGCCAGCAGCTCCAGGGGGCTGGACGAGCAGTACTTC.

This clone was found a few times. The J gene is TRBJ1-5, the V gene TRBV19; D is unresolved. CDR3 length equals 12 residues. The V end was cut by 5 bases, the J end by 7 bases, with 9 bases between. CDR1 is LNHDA, CDR2 SQIVND, per germline (reference sequence). The CDR3 region has the DNA TGTGCCAGTAGTTTCTTTCAGCAGCCCCAGCATTTT. Translating it yields CASSFFQQPQHF.

The CDR3 sequence is CASSLRLAFYTGELFF. CDR3 DNA: TGTGCCAGCAGCTTACGGCTCGCGTTTTACACCGGGGAGCTGTTTTTT. This chain connects TRBV7-8 to TRBJ2-2; D is unresolved. This CDR3 is 16 amino acids long. V shed 2 bases and J shed 3 bases, with 13 bases lying between them. Germline assignment: CDR1 SGHVS and CDR2 FQNEAQ.